Following are 12 T cell receptor beta chains from one sample sequenced in a study of blood T cells in healthy people across ages. Alongside a J-beta primer mix, a sample-barcoded 5' primer served in a second PCR lasting about 6 to 12 cycles. TCRdb recomputed calls from the 5' RACE reads with MiXCR, one row per CDR3 protein. The data contain some 640,000 distinct CDR3 sequences, over 45% of them singletons. Sequences were obtained from blood. These receptor sequences come from a woman in her fifties or sixties in good health.

This clonotype was seen repeatedly, ten times or more. The chain recombines TRBV12-3 or TRBV12-4 with TRBJ2-7, with 8 bases lining up with TRBD1. The CDR3 loop spans 15 amino acids. J lost 5 bases, V lost 3 bases, and 9 bases had no gene match. The CDR3 loop reads CASSFGQGKRDEQYF. CDR3 bases: TGTGCCAGCAGTTTCGGACAGGGCAAGAGGGACGAGCAGTACTTC.

This chain connects TRBV7-2 to TRBJ2-7; TRBD2 aligns across 12 bases. V lost 4 bases to trimming and J lost 6 bases; unmatched junction nucleotides: 7. The CDR3 spans 15 residues. Germline assignment: CDR1 SGHTA and CDR2 FQGNSA. CDR3 nucleotides: TGTGCCAGCAGCTATAGACTAGCGGGAGTTGGCGAGCAGTACTTC. Protein sequence: CASSYRLAGVGEQYF.

The rearrangement uses TRBV5-1 and TRBJ2-7; maybe TRBD2 (5 bases). The CDR3 contains 15 residues. V lost 1 base and J 2 bases, leaving 13 bases between the germline ends. Germline CDR1 is SGHRS and CDR2 is YFSETQ. This chain's CDR3 is CASSLSLDVAYEQYF. DNA of the CDR3: TGCGCCAGCAGCTTGTCACTAGACGTTGCCTACGAGCAGTACTTC.

The rearrangement joins TRBV3-1 to TRBJ2-1, with TRBD2 matching over 9 bases. Germline values: CDR1 LGHDT, CDR2 YNNKEL (reference sequence). The CDR3 loop spans 13 amino acids. V lost 10 bases and J lost 9; bases outside the gene matches: 10. CDR3 in amino acids: CATTGLAGPEQFF. As DNA, the CDR3 is TGTGCCACCACGGGGCTAGCGGGACCTGAGCAGTTCTTC.

The CDR3 sequence: CASSRGERETQYF. The CDR3 DNA sequence: TGTGCCAGCAGTAGGGGCGAGCGAGAGACCCAGTACTTC. The V gene is TRBV27, the J gene TRBJ2-5; a weak D match, TRBD1 (5 bases). CDR1 MNHEY and CDR2 SMNVEV come from the germline V gene (reference sequence). The V gene lost 5 bases and the J gene lost 4 bases, with 11 bases spanning the gap. The CDR3 loop spans 13 amino acids.

The table lists this clonotype with many counts. The chain couples TRBV11-1 to TRBJ2-5, with a tentative D call TRBD2 (5 bases). Germline V gene sequence: CDR1 SGHAT, CDR2 FQDESV (reference sequence). V was trimmed by 4 bases and J by 4 bases, leaving 16 bases between them. The CDR3 covers 15 residues. CDR3 coding DNA: TGTGCCAGCAGCTCCACCGGACTGGCGGGAGAGACCCAGTACTTC. This codes for CASSSTGLAGETQYF.

The chain uses TRBV28 and TRBJ2-7, with 8 bases that match TRBD2. CDR1 is MDHEN, CDR2 SYDVKM, per germline. V was pared by 7 bases and J by 0 bases, with 8 bases of the junction left unmatched. The CDR3 covers 15 residues. The CDR3 region has the DNA TGTGCCAGCACGGGAGGGGGGAGTAGCTCCTACGAGCAGTACTTC. This sequence encodes CASTGGGSSSYEQYF.

Note on this clonotype: Given a much more abundant clone one base away, this may be a read error. This rearrangement joins TRBV5-1 to TRBJ2-1; 9 positions match TRBD2. V was clipped by 0 bases and J by 6 bases; unmatched bases: 4. This CDR3 is 15 amino acids long. Looked up from germline, CDR1 is SGHRS and CDR2 is YFSETQ. The CDR3 sequence: CASSLEPAGGNEQFF. As DNA, the CDR3 is TGCGCCAGCAGCTTGGAACCAGCGGGAGGCAATGAGCAGTTCTTC.

The chain employs TRBV20-1 and TRBJ1-3; 7 bases map to TRBD1. Germline trimming cut 2 bases from V and 2 bases from J; bases unmatched to any gene: 3. The CDR3 is 14 amino acids. The germline gives CDR1 DFQATT, CDR2 SNEGSKA (reference sequence). The CDR3 DNA reads TGCAGTGCTAGAACCGACAGGGCTGGAAACACCATATATTTT. Translating it yields CSARTDRAGNTIYF.

In the case of this clonotype: It may be a read error: a sequence one base away is much more abundant. The chain employs TRBV11-2 and TRBJ2-7; D is unresolved. Germline CDR1 and CDR2: SGHAT and FQNNGV. The CDR3 totals 13 residues. Trimming removed 4 bases from V and 3 bases from J, with 10 bases in between. The CDR3 region has the DNA TGTGCCAGCAGCTGTAGTGCAGACTACGAGCAGTACTTC. Its translation: CASSCSADYEQYF. The variable domain in full, completed from reference TRBV11-2 and TRBJ2-7, reads EAGVAQSPRYKIIEKRQSVAFWCNPISGHATLYWYQQILGQGPKLLIQFQNNGVVDDSQLPKDRFSAERLKGVDSTLKIQPAKLEDSAVYLCASSCSADYEQYFGPGTRLTVT.

For the CDR3, the DNA is TGTGCCAGCAGCTTACTGGGAACCACAGATACGCAGTATTTT. Translating gives CASSLLGTTDTQYF. The chain employs TRBV7-2 and TRBJ2-3, with D unresolved. V was pared by 2 bases and J by 2 bases, with 8 bases between. The CDR3 is 14 residues long. Germline assignment: CDR1 SGHTA and CDR2 FQGNSA.

This chain connects TRBV4-1 to TRBJ2-2; 8 nucleotides match TRBD1. Trimming at V came to 5 bases and at J to 7 bases, leaving 6 bases not matched to a gene. The CDR3 has 14 residues. CDR1 and CDR2 from the germline V gene are MGHRA and YSYEKL. The CDR3 protein is CASSFRGRGGELFF. In DNA form, the CDR3 reads TGCGCCAGCAGCTTCAGGGGGCGGGGCGGGGAGCTGTTTTTT.